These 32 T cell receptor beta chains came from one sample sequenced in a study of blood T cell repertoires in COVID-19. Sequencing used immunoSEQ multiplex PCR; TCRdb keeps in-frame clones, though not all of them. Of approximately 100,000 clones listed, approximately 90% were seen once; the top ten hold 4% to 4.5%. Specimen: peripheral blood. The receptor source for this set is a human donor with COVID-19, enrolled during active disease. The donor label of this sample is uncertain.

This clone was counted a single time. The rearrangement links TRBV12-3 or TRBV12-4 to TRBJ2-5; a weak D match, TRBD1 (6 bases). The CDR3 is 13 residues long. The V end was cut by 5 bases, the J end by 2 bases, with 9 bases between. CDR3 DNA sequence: TGTGCCAGCAGTCCAGGACAGCAAGAGACCCAGTACTTC. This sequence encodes CASSPGQQETQYF.

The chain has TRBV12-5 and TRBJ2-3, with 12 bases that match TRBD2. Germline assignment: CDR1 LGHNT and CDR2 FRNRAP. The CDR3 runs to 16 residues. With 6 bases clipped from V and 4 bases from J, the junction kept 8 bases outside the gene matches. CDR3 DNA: TGTGCTAGTGGCCGTGGACTAGCGGGACAGGCAGATACGCAGTATTTT. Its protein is CASGRGLAGQADTQYF. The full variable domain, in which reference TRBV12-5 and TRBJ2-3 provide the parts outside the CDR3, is DARVTQTPRHKVTEMGQEVTMRCQPILGHNTVFWYRQTMMQGLELLAYFRNRAPLDDSGMPKDRFSAEMPDATLATLKIQPSEPRDSAVYFCASGRGLAGQADTQYFGPGTRLTVL.

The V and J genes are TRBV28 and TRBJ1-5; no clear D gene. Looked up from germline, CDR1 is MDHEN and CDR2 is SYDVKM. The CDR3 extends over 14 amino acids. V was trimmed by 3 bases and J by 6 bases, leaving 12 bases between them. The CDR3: CASSFRELGQPQHF. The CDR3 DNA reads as TGTGCCAGCAGTTTCCGGGAGCTGGGTCAGCCCCAGCATTTT. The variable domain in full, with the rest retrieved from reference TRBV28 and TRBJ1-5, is DVKVTQSSRYLVKRTGEKVFLECVQDMDHENMFWYRQDPGLGLRLIYFSYDVKMKEKGDIPEGYSVSREKKERFSLILESASTNQTSMYLCASSFRELGQPQHFGDGTRLSIL.

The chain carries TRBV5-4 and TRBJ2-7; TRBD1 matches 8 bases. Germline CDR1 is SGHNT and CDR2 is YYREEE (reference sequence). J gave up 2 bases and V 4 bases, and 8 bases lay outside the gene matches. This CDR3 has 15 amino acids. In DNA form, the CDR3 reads TGTGCCAGCAGCGTTTCGACAGGGGCGGCCTACGAGCAGTACTTC. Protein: CASSVSTGAAYEQYF.

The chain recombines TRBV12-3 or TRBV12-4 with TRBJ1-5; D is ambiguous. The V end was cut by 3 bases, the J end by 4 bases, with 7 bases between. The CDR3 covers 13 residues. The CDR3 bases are TGTGCCAGCAGTTTGGGCCGTAATCAGCCCCAGCATTTT. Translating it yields CASSLGRNQPQHF.

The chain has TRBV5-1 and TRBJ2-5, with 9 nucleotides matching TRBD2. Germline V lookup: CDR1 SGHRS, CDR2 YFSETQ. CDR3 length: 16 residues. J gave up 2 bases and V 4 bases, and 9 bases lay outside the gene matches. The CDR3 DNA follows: TGCGCCAGCAGCCCGTTTGGAGCGGGAGGACAAGAGACCCAGTACTTC. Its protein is CASSPFGAGGQETQYF.

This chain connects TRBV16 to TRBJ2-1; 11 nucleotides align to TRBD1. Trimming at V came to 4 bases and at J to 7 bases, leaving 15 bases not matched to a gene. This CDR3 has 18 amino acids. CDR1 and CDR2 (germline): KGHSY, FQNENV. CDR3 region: CASSPRPGDRGFRNEQFF. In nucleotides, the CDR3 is TGTGCCAGCAGCCCCCGGCCCGGGGACAGGGGGTTTAGGAATGAGCAGTTCTTC.

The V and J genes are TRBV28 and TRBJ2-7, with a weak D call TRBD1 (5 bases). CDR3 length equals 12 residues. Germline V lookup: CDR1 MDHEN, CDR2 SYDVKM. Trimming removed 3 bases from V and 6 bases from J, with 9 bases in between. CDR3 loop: CASSFQGREQYF. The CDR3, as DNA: TGTGCCAGCAGTTTTCAGGGTCGCGAGCAGTACTTC. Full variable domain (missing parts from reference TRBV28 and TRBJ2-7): DVKVTQSSRYLVKRTGEKVFLECVQDMDHENMFWYRQDPGLGLRLIYFSYDVKMKEKGDIPEGYSVSREKKERFSLILESASTNQTSMYLCASSFQGREQYFGPGTRLTVT.

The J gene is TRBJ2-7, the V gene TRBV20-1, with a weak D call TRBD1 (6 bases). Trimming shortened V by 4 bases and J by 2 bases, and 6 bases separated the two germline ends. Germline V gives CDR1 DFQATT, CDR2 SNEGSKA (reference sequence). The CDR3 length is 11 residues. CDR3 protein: CSATGAYEQYF. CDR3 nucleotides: TGCAGTGCTACAGGGGCCTACGAGCAGTACTTC.

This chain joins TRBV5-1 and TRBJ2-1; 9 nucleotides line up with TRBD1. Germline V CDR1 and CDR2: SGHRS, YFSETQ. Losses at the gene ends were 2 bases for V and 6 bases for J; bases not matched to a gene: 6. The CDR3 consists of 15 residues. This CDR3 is CASSLTGTGFNEQFF. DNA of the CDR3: TGCGCCAGCAGCTTAACTGGGACAGGGTTCAATGAGCAGTTCTTC.

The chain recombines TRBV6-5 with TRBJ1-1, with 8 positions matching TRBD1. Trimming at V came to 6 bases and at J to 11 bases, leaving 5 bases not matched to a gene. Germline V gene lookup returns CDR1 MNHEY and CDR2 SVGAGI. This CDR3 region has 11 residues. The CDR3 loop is CASRDRVRAFF. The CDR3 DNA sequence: TGTGCCAGCAGGGACAGGGTGAGGGCTTTCTTT.

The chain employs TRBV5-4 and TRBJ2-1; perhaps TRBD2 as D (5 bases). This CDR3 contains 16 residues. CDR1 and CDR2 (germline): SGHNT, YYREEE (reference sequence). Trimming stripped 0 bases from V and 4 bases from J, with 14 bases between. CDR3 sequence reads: CASSLDSDSSYNEQFF. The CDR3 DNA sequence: TGTGCCAGCAGCTTGGATTCGGACTCATCATACAATGAGCAGTTCTTC.

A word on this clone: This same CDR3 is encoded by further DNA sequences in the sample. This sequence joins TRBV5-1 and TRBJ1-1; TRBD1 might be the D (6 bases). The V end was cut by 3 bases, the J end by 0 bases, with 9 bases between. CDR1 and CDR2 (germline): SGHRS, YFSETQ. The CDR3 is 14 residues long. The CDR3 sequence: CASSSGQMNTEAFF. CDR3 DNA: TGCGCCAGCAGCTCTGGACAGATGAACACTGAAGCTTTCTTT.

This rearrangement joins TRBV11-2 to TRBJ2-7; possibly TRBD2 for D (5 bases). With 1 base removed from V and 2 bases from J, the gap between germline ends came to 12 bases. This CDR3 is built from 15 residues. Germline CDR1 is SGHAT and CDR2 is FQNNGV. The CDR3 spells CASSLVDGGTYEQYF. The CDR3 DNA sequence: TGTGCCAGCAGCTTAGTAGATGGAGGCACCTACGAGCAGTACTTC. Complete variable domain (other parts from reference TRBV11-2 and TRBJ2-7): EAGVAQSPRYKIIEKRQSVAFWCNPISGHATLYWYQQILGQGPKLLIQFQNNGVVDDSQLPKDRFSAERLKGVDSTLKIQPAKLEDSAVYLCASSLVDGGTYEQYFGPGTRLTVT.

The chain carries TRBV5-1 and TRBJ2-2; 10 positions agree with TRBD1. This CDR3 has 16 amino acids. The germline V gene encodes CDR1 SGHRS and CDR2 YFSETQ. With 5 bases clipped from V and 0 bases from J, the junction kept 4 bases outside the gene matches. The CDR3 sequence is CASRGDRGPNTGELFF. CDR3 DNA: TGCGCCAGCAGGGGGGACAGGGGACCGAACACCGGGGAGCTGTTTTTT.

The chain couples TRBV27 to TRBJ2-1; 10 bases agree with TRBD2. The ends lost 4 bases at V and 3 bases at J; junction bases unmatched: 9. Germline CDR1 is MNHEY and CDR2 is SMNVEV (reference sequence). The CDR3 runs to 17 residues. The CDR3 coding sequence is TGTGCCAGCAGTTCAAATTCGGGACTAGCGATCTACAATGAGCAGTTCTTC. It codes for CASSSNSGLAIYNEQFF.

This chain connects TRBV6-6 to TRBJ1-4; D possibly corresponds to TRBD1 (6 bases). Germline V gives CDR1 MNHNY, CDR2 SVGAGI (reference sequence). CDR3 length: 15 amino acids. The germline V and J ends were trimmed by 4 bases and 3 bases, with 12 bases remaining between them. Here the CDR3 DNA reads TGTGCCAGCAGTTTGCACAGGGCCTCTAATGAAAAACTGTTTTTT. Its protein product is CASSLHRASNEKLFF.

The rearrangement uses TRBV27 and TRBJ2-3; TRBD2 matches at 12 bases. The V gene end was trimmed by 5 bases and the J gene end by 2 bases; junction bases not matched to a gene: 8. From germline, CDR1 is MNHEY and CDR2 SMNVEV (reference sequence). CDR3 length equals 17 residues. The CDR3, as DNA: TGTGCCAGCAGTCGTCTAGCGGGGGGGCTTCTCACAGATACGCAGTATTTT. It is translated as CASSRLAGGLLTDTQYF.

DNA for the CDR3: TGTGCCATCAGTGGCTACGAGGTGGGCGGGGGCACCGGGGAGCTGTTTTTT. Amino acids: CAISGYEVGGGTGELFF. The chain combines TRBV10-3 with TRBJ2-2; 7 nucleotides align to TRBD2. Looked up from germline, CDR1 is ENHRY and CDR2 is SYGVKD. With V trimmed by 4 bases and J by 4 bases, 12 bases remained unmatched. This CDR3 comprises 17 residues.

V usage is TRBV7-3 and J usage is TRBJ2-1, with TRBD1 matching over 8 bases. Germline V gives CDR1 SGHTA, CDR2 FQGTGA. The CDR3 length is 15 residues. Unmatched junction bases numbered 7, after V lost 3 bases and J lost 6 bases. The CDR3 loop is CASSLRTGRVNEQFF. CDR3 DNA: TGTGCCAGCAGCTTGAGGACAGGGCGGGTCAATGAGCAGTTCTTC.

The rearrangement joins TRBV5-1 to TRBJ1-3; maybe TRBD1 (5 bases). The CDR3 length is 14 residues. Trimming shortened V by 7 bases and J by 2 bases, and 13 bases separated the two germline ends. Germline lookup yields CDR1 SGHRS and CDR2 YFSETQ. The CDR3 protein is CASWGGRTGNTIYF. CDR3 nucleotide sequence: TGCGCCAGCTGGGGCGGACGCACTGGAAACACCATATATTTT. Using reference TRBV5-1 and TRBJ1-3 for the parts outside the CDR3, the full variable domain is KAGVTQTPRYLIKTRGQQVTLSCSPISGHRSVSWYQQTPGQGLQFLFEYFSETQRNKGNFPGRFSGRQFSNSRSEMNVSTLELGDSALYLCASWGGRTGNTIYFGEGSWLTVV.

Here the CDR3 DNA reads TGTGCCAGCAGTTTTAACGGGGGCACTGAAGCTTTCTTT. This encodes CASSFNGGTEAFF. The V call is TRBV12-3 or TRBV12-4, the J call TRBJ1-1; TRBD1 might be the D (5 bases). V was clipped by 3 bases and J by 4 bases, with 9 bases between them. The CDR3 is 13 amino acids.

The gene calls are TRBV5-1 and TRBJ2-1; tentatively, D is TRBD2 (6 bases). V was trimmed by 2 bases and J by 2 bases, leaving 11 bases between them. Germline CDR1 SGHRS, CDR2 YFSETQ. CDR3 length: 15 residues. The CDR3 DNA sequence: TGCGCCAGCAGCTTAGTAGCGGACCCCTACAATGAGCAGTTCTTC. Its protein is CASSLVADPYNEQFF. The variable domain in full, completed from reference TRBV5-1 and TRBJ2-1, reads KAGVTQTPRYLIKTRGQQVTLSCSPISGHRSVSWYQQTPGQGLQFLFEYFSETQRNKGNFPGRFSGRQFSNSRSEMNVSTLELGDSALYLCASSLVADPYNEQFFGPGTRLTVL.

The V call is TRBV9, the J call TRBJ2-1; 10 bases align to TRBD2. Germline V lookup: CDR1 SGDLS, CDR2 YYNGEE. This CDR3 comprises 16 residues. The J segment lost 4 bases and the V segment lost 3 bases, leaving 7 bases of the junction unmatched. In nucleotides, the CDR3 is TGTGCCAGCAGCGGTGCCGGGACTAGCGCTTACAATGAGCAGTTCTTC. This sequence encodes CASSGAGTSAYNEQFF.

This chain's CDR3 is CASSPWTGQRTEAFF. The CDR3 nucleotides read TGTGCCAGCAGCCCCTGGACAGGCCAGAGGACTGAAGCTTTCTTT. The chain joins TRBV5-4 to TRBJ1-1; 7 bases align to TRBD1. Germline loops: CDR1 SGHNT, CDR2 YYREEE (reference sequence). V shed 4 bases, J shed 5 bases, and the junction held 11 bases outside the gene matches. This CDR3 is built from 15 residues.

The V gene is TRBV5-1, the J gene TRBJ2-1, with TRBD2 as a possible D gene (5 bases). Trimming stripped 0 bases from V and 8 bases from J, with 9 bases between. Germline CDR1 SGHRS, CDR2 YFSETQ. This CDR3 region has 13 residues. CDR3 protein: CASSLESEDEQFF. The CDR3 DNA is TGCGCCAGCAGCTTGGAGTCGGAGGATGAGCAGTTCTTC.

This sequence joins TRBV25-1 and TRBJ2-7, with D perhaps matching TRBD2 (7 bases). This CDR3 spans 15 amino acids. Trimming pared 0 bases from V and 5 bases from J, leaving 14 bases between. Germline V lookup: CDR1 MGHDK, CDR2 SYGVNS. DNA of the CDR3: TGTGCCAGCAGTGAATATACCGGGGGGCCTGACGAGCAGTACTTC. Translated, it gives CASSEYTGGPDEQYF.

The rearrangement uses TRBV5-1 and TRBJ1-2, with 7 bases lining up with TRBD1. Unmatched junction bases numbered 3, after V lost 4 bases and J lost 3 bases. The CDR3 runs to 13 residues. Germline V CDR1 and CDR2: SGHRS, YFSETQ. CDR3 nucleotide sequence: TGCGCCAGCAGCCAAGGGACAGACTATGGCTACACCTTC. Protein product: CASSQGTDYGYTF.

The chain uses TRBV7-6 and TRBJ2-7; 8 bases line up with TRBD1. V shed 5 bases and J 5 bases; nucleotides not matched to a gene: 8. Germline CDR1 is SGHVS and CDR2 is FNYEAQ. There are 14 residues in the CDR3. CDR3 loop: CASSRTGPGHEQYF. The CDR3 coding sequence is TGTGCCAGCAGCCGGACAGGGCCCGGCCACGAGCAGTACTTC.

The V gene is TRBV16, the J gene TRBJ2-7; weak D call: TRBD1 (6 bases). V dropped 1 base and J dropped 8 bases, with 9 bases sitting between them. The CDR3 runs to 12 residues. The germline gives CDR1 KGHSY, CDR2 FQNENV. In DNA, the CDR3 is TGTGCCAGCAGCCAATACACAGGGAAGCAGTACTTC. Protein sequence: CASSQYTGKQYF.

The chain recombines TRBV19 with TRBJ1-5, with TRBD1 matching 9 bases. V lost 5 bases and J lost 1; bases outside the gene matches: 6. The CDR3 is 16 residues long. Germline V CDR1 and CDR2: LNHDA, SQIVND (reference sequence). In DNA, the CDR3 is TGTGCCAGTAGTCCGGGGACAGGGAGGAGCAATCAGCCCCAGCATTTT. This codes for CASSPGTGRSNQPQHF.

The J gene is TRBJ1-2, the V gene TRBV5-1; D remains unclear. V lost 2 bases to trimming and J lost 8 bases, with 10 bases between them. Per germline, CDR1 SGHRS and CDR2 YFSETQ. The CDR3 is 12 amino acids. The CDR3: CASSLSRGGYTF. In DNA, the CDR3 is TGCGCCAGCAGCTTAAGTCGAGGAGGCTACACCTTC. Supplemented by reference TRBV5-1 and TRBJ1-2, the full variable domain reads KAGVTQTPRYLIKTRGQQVTLSCSPISGHRSVSWYQQTPGQGLQFLFEYFSETQRNKGNFPGRFSGRQFSNSRSEMNVSTLELGDSALYLCASSLSRGGYTFGSGTRLTVV.